This TCR beta chain was sequenced in a study of blood T cell repertoires in COVID-19 (dated by TCRdb to the early 2020s). About the study as a whole: Collaborator samples came from the United States, Italy and Spain and covered acute and convalescent phases of COVID-19. The material from the prospective study consisted of cDNA or gDNA derived from T cells, B-cell-depleted T cells, or PBMCs. Subjects who had been exposed to COVID-19, were actively infected with it, or had recovered from it provided the deeply sampled blood TCRbeta repertoires that made up the dataset. The repertoires were released in a freely available public database meant as a resource for research on the immune response to SARS-CoV-2. The samples were drawn from two sources: the first 160 participants of the ongoing ImmuneRACE study, and 950 to 1,500 subjects contributed by 6 global collaborators. Nearly every sample came with metadata listing a de-identified subject ID, COVID-19 status, age in years and sex. Where available, HLA class I and class II types were taken from metadata supplied by the sample provider and were not determined by assay-based typing.

Whole blood was collected in K2EDTA tubes by collaborating institutions according to the institutions' own protocols. For TCRbeta analysis, collaborators shipped samples in one of three forms: frozen whole blood, isolated PBMCs, or DNA extracted from either of those sample types. Including the terminal cysteine and phenylalanine, the CDR3 comprises 15 residues. CDR3 DNA is the only sequence kept; it has 45 bases, read in frame from the first base. Trimming at the junction amounts to 0 bases on V and 1 base on J, and the germline ends lie 9 bases apart. As encoded in the germline V gene, CDR1 is SGDLS while CDR2 is YYNGEE. The immunoSEQ Assay, a bias-controlled multiplex PCR, was used to amplify TCRbeta CDR3 regions from genomic DNA. The study's own analysis went as follows. Nucleated cell counts per sample were estimated from amplification of reference gene primers within the assay. To quantify the absolute abundance of each unique TCRbeta CDR3 rearrangement, sequence reads were collapsed and filtered. For each sample, productive Simpson clonality was calculated by taking the square root of Simpson's diversity index across productive rearrangements. This is the immuneACCESS table as TCRdb keeps it, with only in-frame sequences that have V and J called. A part of the clones is gone; compared with another copy, unresolved V genes explain less than half, and the rest is unexplained. For V, J and clone size, that table is used; D and trimming come from the DNA. This sample is represented by tens of thousands of clones; around 82% of them were singletons. The top ten clonotypes cover roughly a quarter of the sample.

This clone was observed a few times. Its specific antigen is unknown. Within one base of it there is no much larger clone, and no base qualities were kept. Paper-wide results and their limitations: The amount of clinical and demographic metadata varied by source and participant and was provided uncurated.

Recombination joined TRBV9 with TRBJ2-3, with TRBD2 as a weak D call on 6 bases. The TCR was taken from a man aged 80 or over with acute or convalescent COVID-19. Material for sequencing was peripheral blood. The CDR3 has the sequence CASSVAPGGTDTQYF. The sequence in DNA is TGTGCCAGCAGCGTAGCTCCGGGAGGCACAGATACGCAGTATTTT.